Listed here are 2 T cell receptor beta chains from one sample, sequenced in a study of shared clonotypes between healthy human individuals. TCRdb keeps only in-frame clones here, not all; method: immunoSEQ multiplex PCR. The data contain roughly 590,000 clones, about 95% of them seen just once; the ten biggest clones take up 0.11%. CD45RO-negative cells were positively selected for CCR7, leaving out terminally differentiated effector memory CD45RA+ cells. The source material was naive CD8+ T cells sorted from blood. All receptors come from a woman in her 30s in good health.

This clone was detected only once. This CDR3 is CASKALAGLNEQFF. As DNA, the CDR3 is TGTGCCAGCAAGGCACTAGCGGGCCTCAATGAGCAGTTCTTC. The chain is built from TRBV27 and TRBJ2-1; 9 bases match TRBD2. V lost 7 bases, J lost 6 bases, and 7 bases stayed unmatched. The CDR3 totals 14 residues. CDR1 MNHEY and CDR2 SMNVEV come from the germline V gene (reference sequence).

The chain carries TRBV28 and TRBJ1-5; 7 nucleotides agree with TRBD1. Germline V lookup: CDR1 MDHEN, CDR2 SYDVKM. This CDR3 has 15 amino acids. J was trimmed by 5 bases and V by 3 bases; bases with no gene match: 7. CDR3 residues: CASSFRRGGHQPQHF. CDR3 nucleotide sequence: TGTGCCAGCAGTTTCCGCAGGGGGGGCCATCAGCCCCAGCATTTT.